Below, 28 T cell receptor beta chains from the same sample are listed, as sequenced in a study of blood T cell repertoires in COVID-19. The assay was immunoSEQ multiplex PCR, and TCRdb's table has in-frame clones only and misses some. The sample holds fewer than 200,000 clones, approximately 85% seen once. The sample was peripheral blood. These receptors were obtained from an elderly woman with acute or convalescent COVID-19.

The CDR3 DNA follows: TGTGCCAGCGCGACTAGCGGGGTTAATGAGCAGTTCTTC. Translation gives CASATSGVNEQFF. V usage is TRBV5-4 and J usage is TRBJ2-1, with 11 nucleotides matching TRBD2. CDR1 and CDR2 (germline): SGHNT, YYREEE (reference sequence). V was clipped by 7 bases and J by 7 bases; unmatched bases: 4. This CDR3 comprises 13 residues.

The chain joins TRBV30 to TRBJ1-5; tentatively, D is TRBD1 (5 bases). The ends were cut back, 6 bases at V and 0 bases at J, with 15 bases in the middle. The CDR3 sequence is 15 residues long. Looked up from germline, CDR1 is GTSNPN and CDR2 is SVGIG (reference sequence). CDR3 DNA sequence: TGTGCCTGCCGACGGGGGGGAAATAGCAATCAGCCCCAGCATTTT. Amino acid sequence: CACRRGGNSNQPQHF.

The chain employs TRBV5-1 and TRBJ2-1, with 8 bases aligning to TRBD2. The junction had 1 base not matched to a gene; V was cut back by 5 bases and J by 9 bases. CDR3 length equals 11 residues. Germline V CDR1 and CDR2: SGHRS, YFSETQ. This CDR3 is CASRAGGEQFF. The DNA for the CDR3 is TGCGCCAGCAGGGCGGGAGGTGAGCAGTTCTTC.

The CDR3 region is CASGGTSGVDEQFF. CDR3 bases: TGCGCCAGCGGGGGGACTAGCGGGGTGGATGAGCAGTTCTTC. This rearrangement joins TRBV5-1 to TRBJ2-1, with 13 bases fitting TRBD2. The CDR3 is made up of 14 amino acids. Germline CDR1 is SGHRS and CDR2 is YFSETQ. Germline trimming cut 7 bases from V and 8 bases from J; bases unmatched to any gene: 6. Supplemented by reference TRBV5-1 and TRBJ2-1, the full variable domain reads KAGVTQTPRYLIKTRGQQVTLSCSPISGHRSVSWYQQTPGQGLQFLFEYFSETQRNKGNFPGRFSGRQFSNSRSEMNVSTLELGDSALYLCASGGTSGVDEQFFGPGTRLTVL.

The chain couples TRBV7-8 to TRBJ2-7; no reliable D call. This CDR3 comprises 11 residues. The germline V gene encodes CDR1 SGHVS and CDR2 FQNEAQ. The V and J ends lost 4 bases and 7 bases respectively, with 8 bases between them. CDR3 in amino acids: CASSSRWEQYF. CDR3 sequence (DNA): TGTGCCAGCAGCTCGCGGTGGGAGCAGTACTTC.

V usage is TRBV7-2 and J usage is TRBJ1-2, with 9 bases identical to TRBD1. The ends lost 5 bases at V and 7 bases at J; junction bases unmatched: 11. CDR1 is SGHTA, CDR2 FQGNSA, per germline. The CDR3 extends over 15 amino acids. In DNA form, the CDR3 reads TGTGCCAGCAGCGTACAGGGGGCGCTTAGGAGTGGCTACACCTTC. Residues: CASSVQGALRSGYTF. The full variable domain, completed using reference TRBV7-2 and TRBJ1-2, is GAGVSQSPSNKVTEKGKDVELRCDPISGHTALYWYRQSLGQGLEFLIYFQGNSAPDKSGLPSDRFSAERTGGSVSTLTIQRTQQEDSAVYLCASSVQGALRSGYTFGSGTRLTVV.

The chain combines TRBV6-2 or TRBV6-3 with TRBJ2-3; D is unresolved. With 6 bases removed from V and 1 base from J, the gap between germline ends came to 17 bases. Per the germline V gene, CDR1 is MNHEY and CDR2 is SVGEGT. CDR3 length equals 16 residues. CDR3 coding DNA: TGTGCCAGCAGACCTTACTTATTGGGCCGCACAGATACGCAGTATTTT. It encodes CASRPYLLGRTDTQYF.

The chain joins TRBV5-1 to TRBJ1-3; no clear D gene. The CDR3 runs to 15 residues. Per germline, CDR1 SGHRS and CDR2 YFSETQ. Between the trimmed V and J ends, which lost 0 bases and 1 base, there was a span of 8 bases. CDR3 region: CASSLGLTSGNTIYF. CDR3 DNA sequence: TGCGCCAGCAGCTTGGGCCTGACATCTGGAAACACCATATATTTT.

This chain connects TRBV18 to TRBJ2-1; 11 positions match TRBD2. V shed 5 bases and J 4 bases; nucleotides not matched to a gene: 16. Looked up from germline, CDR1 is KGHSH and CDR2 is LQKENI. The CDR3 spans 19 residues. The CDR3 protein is CASSTLGFLGTSGYNEQFF. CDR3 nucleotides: TGTGCCAGCTCAACTTTGGGTTTTCTAGGGACTAGCGGTTACAATGAGCAGTTCTTC.

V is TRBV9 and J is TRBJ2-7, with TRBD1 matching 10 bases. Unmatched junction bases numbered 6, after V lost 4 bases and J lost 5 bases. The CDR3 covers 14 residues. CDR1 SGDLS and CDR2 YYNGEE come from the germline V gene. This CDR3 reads CASSPGTGDHEQYF. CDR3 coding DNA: TGTGCCAGCAGCCCAGGGACAGGGGACCACGAGCAGTACTTC.

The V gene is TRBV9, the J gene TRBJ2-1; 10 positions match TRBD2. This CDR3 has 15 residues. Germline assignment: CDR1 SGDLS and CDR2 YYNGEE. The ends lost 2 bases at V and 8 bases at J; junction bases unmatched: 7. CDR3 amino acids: CASSVSSGSLDEQFF. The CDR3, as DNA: TGTGCCAGCAGCGTTTCTAGCGGGAGTTTGGATGAGCAGTTCTTC.

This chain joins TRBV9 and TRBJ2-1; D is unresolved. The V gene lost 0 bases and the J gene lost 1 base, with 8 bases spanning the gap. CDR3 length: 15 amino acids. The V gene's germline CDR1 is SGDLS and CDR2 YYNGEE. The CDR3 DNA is TGTGCCAGCAGCGTAGGCGCGGATTCCTACAATGAGCAGTTCTTC. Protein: CASSVGADSYNEQFF.

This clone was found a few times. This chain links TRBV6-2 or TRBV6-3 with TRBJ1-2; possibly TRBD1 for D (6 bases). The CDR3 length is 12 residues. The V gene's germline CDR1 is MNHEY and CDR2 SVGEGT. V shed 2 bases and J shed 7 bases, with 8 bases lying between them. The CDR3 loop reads CASSYRQVGYTF. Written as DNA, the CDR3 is TGTGCCAGCAGTTACCGACAGGTTGGCTACACCTTC.

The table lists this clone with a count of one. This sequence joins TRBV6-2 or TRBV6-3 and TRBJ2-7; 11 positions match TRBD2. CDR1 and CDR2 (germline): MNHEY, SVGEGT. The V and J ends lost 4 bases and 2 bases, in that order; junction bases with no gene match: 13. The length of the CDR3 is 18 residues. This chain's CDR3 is CASSFGLAGPIGPYEQYF. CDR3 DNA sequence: TGTGCCAGCAGTTTCGGACTAGCGGGCCCCATAGGTCCCTACGAGCAGTACTTC.

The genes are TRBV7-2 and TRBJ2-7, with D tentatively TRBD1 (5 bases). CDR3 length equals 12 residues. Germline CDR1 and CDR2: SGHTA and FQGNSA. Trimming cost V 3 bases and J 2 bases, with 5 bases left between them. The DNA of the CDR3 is TGTGCCAGCAGCTTGGACACCTACGAGCAGTACTTC. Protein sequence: CASSLDTYEQYF.

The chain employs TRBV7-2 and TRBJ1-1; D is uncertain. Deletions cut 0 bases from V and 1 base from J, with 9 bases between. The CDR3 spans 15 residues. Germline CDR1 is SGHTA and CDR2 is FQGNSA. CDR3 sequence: CASSLAPGKNTEAFF. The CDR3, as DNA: TGTGCCAGCAGCTTAGCGCCGGGAAAGAACACTGAAGCTTTCTTT. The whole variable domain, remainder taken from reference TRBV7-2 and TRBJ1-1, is GAGVSQSPSNKVTEKGKDVELRCDPISGHTALYWYRQSLGQGLEFLIYFQGNSAPDKSGLPSDRFSAERTGGSVSTLTIQRTQQEDSAVYLCASSLAPGKNTEAFFGQGTRLTVV.

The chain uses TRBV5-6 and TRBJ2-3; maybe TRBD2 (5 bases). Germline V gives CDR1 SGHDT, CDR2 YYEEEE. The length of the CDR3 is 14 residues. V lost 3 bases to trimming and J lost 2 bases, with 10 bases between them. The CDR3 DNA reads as TGTGCCAGCAGCTCCCGGGGTTACACAGATACGCAGTATTTT. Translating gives CASSSRGYTDTQYF. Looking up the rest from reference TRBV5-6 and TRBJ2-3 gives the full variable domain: DAGVTQSPTHLIKTRGQQVTLRCSPKSGHDTVSWYQQALGQGPQFIFQYYEEEERQRGNFPDRFSGHQFPNYSSELNVNALLLGDSALYLCASSSRGYTDTQYFGPGTRLTVL.

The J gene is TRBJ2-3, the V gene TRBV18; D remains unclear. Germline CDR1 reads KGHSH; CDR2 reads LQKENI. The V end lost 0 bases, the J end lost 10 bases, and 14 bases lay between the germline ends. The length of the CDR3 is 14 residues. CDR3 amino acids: CASSPPGLAQSQYF. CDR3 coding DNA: TGTGCCAGCTCACCACCTGGATTAGCTCAGTCGCAGTATTTT.

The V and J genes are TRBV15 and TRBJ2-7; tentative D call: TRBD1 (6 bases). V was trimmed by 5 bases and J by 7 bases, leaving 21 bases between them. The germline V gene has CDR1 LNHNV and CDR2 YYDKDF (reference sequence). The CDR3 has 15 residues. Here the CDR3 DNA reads TGTGCCACCAGCCAGGGGCGGGCTTATGGGTCGGAGCAGTACTTC. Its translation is CATSQGRAYGSEQYF.

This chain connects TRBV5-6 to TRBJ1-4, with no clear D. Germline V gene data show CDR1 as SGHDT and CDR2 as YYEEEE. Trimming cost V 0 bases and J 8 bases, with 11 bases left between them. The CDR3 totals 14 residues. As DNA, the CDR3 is TGTGCCAGCAGCTTGGGTTCTACTAGGGAAAAACTGTTTTTT. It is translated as CASSLGSTREKLFF.

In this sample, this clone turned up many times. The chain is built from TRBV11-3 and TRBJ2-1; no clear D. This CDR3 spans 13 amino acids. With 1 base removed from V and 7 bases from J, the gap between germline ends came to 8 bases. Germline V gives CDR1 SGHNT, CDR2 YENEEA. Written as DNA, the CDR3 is TGTGCCAGCAGCTTAGGTTTGAGGAATGAGCAGTTCTTC. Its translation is CASSLGLRNEQFF.

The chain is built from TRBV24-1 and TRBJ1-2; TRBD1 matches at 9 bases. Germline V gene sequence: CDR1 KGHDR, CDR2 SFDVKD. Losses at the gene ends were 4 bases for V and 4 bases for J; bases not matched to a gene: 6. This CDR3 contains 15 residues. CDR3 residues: CATSDRQGGFYGYTF. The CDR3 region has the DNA TGTGCCACCAGTGACAGACAGGGGGGCTTCTATGGCTACACCTTC.

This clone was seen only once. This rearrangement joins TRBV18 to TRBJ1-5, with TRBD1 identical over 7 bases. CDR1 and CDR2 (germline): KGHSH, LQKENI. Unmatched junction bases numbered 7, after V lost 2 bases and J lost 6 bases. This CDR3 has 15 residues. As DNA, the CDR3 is TGTGCCAGCTCACCAAGACAGGGTCTCAGTCAGCCCCAGCATTTT. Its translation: CASSPRQGLSQPQHF.

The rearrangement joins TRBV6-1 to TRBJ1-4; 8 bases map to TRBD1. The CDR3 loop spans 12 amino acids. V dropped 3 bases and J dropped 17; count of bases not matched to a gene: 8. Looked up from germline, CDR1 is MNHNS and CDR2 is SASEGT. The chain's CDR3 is CASSEDRVFSFF. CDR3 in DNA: TGTGCCAGCAGTGAGGACAGGGTATTTTCATTTTTT.

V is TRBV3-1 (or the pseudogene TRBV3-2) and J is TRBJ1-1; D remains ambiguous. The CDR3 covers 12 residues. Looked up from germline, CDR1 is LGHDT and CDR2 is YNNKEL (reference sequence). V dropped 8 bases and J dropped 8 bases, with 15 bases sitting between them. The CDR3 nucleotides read TGTGCCAGCCGATTAGGACTGAAGGAAGCTTTCTTT. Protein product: CASRLGLKEAFF.

The CDR3 spells CAIGSHQETQYF. The CDR3 DNA is TGTGCCATCGGGAGCCACCAAGAGACCCAGTACTTC. The genes are TRBV10-3 and TRBJ2-5, with a possible D match to TRBD2 (5 bases). CDR3 length: 12 amino acids. Germline values: CDR1 ENHRY, CDR2 SYGVKD. V was trimmed by 8 bases and J by 0 bases, leaving 7 bases between them.

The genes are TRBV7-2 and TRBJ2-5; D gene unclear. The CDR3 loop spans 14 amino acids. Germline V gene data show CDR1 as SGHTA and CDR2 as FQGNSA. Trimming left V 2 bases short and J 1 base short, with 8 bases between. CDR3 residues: CASSLLTGQETQYF. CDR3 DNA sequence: TGTGCCAGCAGCTTACTGACGGGCCAAGAGACCCAGTACTTC.

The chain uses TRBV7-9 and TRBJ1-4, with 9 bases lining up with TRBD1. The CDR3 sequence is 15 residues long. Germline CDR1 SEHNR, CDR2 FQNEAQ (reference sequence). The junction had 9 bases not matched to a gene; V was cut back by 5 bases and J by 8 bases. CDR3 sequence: CASSPGQGVLEKLFF. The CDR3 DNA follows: TGTGCCAGCAGCCCGGGACAGGGAGTTTTAGAAAAACTGTTTTTT.